A selection of T cell receptor beta chains follows, all from one sample in a study of cytomegalovirus exposure and HLA in healthy donors. The table came from immunoSEQ multiplex PCR; TCRdb's copy has only in-frame clones and leaves some out. This repertoire shows about 140,000 clones, approximately 91% found once; its top ten account for more than 0.5%. Sequenced material: PBMCs. The origin of the receptors is a woman aged 40 to 50 in good health and CMV-seronegative. Each CDR3 is given with its conserved first and last residue. The order of the fields is D gene, V gene, CDR3 length, clone size, J gene, CDR3 DNA, CDR3 protein. D genes are given only for firm matches. Clone size is shown for a subset of rows, as once, few, many or a class of expanded clone.

D: TRBD2
V: TRBV2
length: 14
size: -
J: TRBJ2-7
DNA: TGTGCCAGCAGTGTTACTAGCGGAAATTACGAGCAGTACTTC
CDR3: CASSVTSGNYEQYF

D: TRBD2
V: TRBV5-1
length: 18
size: -
J: TRBJ2-5
DNA: TGCGCCAGCAGCTTAGGGACTAGCGGGGCTCCGTACCAAGAGACCCAGTACTTC
CDR3: CASSLGTSGAPYQETQYF

D: TRBD2
V: TRBV27
length: 18
size: -
J: TRBJ2-1
DNA: TGTGCCAGCAGTTCCTTCTCTATAGGACTAGCACGGTACAATGAGCAGTTCTTC
CDR3: CASSSFSIGLARYNEQFF

D: TRBD1
V: TRBV19
length: 16
size: -
J: TRBJ1-5
DNA: TGTGCCAGTAGTATCGGGACAGGTTGGCTAAATCAGCCCCAGCATTTT
CDR3: CASSIGTGWLNQPQHF

D: -
V: TRBV29-1
length: 12
size: -
J: TRBJ2-5
DNA: TGCAGCGCTTCATCGTCTCGGGGGACCCAGTACTTC
CDR3: CSASSSRGTQYF

D: TRBD2
V: TRBV25-1
length: 14
size: -
J: TRBJ2-7
DNA: TGTGCCAGCAGTTTGGGAGGGAGTTCCTACGAGCAGTACTTC
CDR3: CASSLGGSSYEQYF

D: -
V: TRBV30
length: 13
size: -
J: TRBJ1-5
DNA: TGTGCCTGGAGTGGCCAGAACAATCAGCCCCAGCATTTT
CDR3: CAWSGQNNQPQHF

D: -
V: TRBV28
length: 15
size: -
J: TRBJ1-4
DNA: TGTGCCAGCAGTTTAGGGGGGGCATCTAATGAAAAACTGTTTTTT
CDR3: CASSLGGASNEKLFF

D: -
V: TRBV7-2
length: 15
size: -
J: TRBJ1-2
DNA: TGTGCCAGCAGCTTATTTCCCCGTCGCGAGTATGGCTACACCTTC
CDR3: CASSLFPRREYGYTF

D: TRBD2
V: TRBV9
length: 14
size: -
J: TRBJ2-2
DNA: TGTGCCAGCAGTTCTAGCGGGAGAGCCGGGGAGCTGTTTTTT
CDR3: CASSSSGRAGELFF

D: TRBD2
V: TRBV27
length: 14
size: -
J: TRBJ2-3
DNA: TGTGCCAGCAGTTTATGGGGAGGGATCGATACGCAGTATTTT
CDR3: CASSLWGGIDTQYF

D: -
V: TRBV5-1
length: 14
size: few
J: TRBJ2-3
DNA: TGCGCCAGCAGCTTGATGCCAGGGACAGATACGCAGTATTTT
CDR3: CASSLMPGTDTQYF

D: -
V: TRBV4-1
length: 17
size: -
J: TRBJ2-7
DNA: TGCGCCAGCAGCCCGCGCCCACCATCGGAGCTCTCCTACGAGCAGTACTTC
CDR3: CASSPRPPSELSYEQYF

D: TRBD2
V: TRBV6-5
length: 14
size: -
J: TRBJ2-1
DNA: TGTGCCAGCAGTCCTAGCGGGGACTACAATGAGCAGTTCTTC
CDR3: CASSPSGDYNEQFF

D: -
V: TRBV19
length: 14
size: -
J: TRBJ2-7
DNA: TGTGCCAGTAGTATAGCGGGAGCTTCCTACGAGCAGTACTTC
CDR3: CASSIAGASYEQYF

D: TRBD2
V: TRBV5-4
length: 15
size: -
J: TRBJ2-5
DNA: TGTGCCAGCAGCTTGGCTAGCGGGTACCAAGAGACCCAGTACTTC
CDR3: CASSLASGYQETQYF

D: TRBD2
V: TRBV6-1
length: 14
size: -
J: TRBJ2-7
DNA: TGTGCCAGCAGAAGTAGCGGGACCTCCTACGAGCAGTACTTC
CDR3: CASRSSGTSYEQYF

D: -
V: TRBV7-9
length: 13
size: -
J: TRBJ2-5
DNA: TGTGCCAGCAGCCCTCACACAGGTCGGACCCAGTACTTC
CDR3: CASSPHTGRTQYF

D: TRBD2
V: TRBV13
length: 16
size: -
J: TRBJ2-7
DNA: TGTGCCAGCAGGTCCCAAACTAGCGGGAGAATGGACGAGCAGTACTTC
CDR3: CASRSQTSGRMDEQYF

D: -
V: TRBV20-1
length: 11
size: -
J: TRBJ1-2
DNA: TGCAGTGCCCCGCTGGAGGTTGGCTACACCTTC
CDR3: CSAPLEVGYTF

D: TRBD2
V: TRBV6-6
length: 14
size: -
J: TRBJ2-3
DNA: TGTGCCAGCAGAAAGCTAGCGGGAGTTGATACGCAGTATTTT
CDR3: CASRKLAGVDTQYF

D: TRBD2
V: TRBV19
length: 18
size: -
J: TRBJ2-6
DNA: TGTGCCAGTAGTAGTCGGGAGGGCCCTCTCTCTGGGGCCAACGTCCTGACTTTC
CDR3: CASSSREGPLSGANVLTF

D: -
V: TRBV5-1
length: 14
size: once
J: TRBJ1-1
DNA: TGCGCCAGCAGCTTGGCACTGTCAAACACTGAAGCTTTCTTT
CDR3: CASSLALSNTEAFF

D: -
V: TRBV2
length: 13
size: -
J: TRBJ2-1
DNA: TGTGCCAGCAAGGCGGGGGCGATAAATGAGCAGTTCTTC
CDR3: CASKAGAINEQFF

D: -
V: TRBV5-6
length: 16
size: -
J: TRBJ2-2
DNA: TGTGCCAGCAGCCCCTGGACCCTACGGGGCACCGGGGAGCTGTTTTTT
CDR3: CASSPWTLRGTGELFF

D: TRBD2
V: TRBV28
length: 12
size: -
J: TRBJ2-1
DNA: TGTGCCATCTCCAGCGGGGGCAATGAGCAGTTCTTC
CDR3: CAISSGGNEQFF

D: -
V: TRBV7-2
length: 13
size: once
J: TRBJ2-7
DNA: TGTGCCAGCAGCTTAACTGACTCCTACGAGCAGTACTTC
CDR3: CASSLTDSYEQYF

D: -
V: TRBV9
length: 12
size: -
J: TRBJ2-5
DNA: TGTGCCAGCAGCGTACTTGGCGAGACCCAGTACTTC
CDR3: CASSVLGETQYF

D: -
V: TRBV6-5
length: 16
size: -
J: TRBJ2-3
DNA: TGTGCCAGCAGTTACTCCACAGTTCTTGGAACAGATACGCAGTATTTT
CDR3: CASSYSTVLGTDTQYF

D: TRBD1
V: TRBV12-5
length: 14
size: -
J: TRBJ1-1
DNA: TGTGCTAGTGGTCCAAGGACAGGGAACACTGAAGCTTTCTTT
CDR3: CASGPRTGNTEAFF

D: -
V: TRBV2
length: 14
size: -
J: TRBJ1-4
DNA: TGTGCCAGCAGTGAGAATAGCTCCGGCGGAAAACTGTTTTTT
CDR3: CASSENSSGGKLFF

D: -
V: TRBV7-8
length: 12
size: -
J: TRBJ1-1
DNA: TGTGCCAGCAGCTTAACCGGGTGGGAAGCTTTCTTT
CDR3: CASSLTGWEAFF

D: TRBD1
V: TRBV19
length: 17
size: -
J: TRBJ1-1
DNA: TGTGCCAGTACCCAGCCGGGACAGGGAGCGGGGAACACTGAAGCTTTCTTT
CDR3: CASTQPGQGAGNTEAFF

D: TRBD2
V: TRBV5-1
length: 15
size: -
J: TRBJ2-7
DNA: TGCGCCAGCAGCTTGCTAGCGGGAATAGAATACGAGCAGTACTTC
CDR3: CASSLLAGIEYEQYF

D: -
V: TRBV7-9
length: 12
size: -
J: TRBJ2-1
DNA: TGTTCCAGCAGCTTATGGAGAAATGAGCAGTTCTTC
CDR3: CSSSLWRNEQFF

D: -
V: TRBV25-1
length: 13
size: -
J: TRBJ2-2
DNA: TGTGCCAGCAGTGATAGAGTCACCGGGGAGCTGTTTTTT
CDR3: CASSDRVTGELFF

D: TRBD2
V: TRBV7-9
length: 19
size: -
J: TRBJ2-3
DNA: TGTGCCAGCAGCTTACCGACTAGCGGGAGACACTTGGGCACAGATACGCAGTATTTT
CDR3: CASSLPTSGRHLGTDTQYF

D: -
V: TRBV5-4
length: 15
size: -
J: TRBJ2-3
DNA: TGTGCCAGCAGCTTTTGGACTCTTTTCACAGATACGCAGTATTTT
CDR3: CASSFWTLFTDTQYF

D: -
V: TRBV19
length: 13
size: -
J: TRBJ2-3
DNA: TGTGCCAGTAGTCGTGATATAGCGGATACGCAGTATTTT
CDR3: CASSRDIADTQYF

D: TRBD2
V: TRBV9
length: 16
size: -
J: TRBJ2-1
DNA: TGTGCCAGCAGCGGACCGACTAGCGGGGATTACAATGAGCAGTTCTTC
CDR3: CASSGPTSGDYNEQFF

D: TRBD2
V: TRBV7-9
length: 13
size: -
J: TRBJ2-5
DNA: TGTTCCAGCAGTAACAGCGGGACGGAGACCCAGTACTTC
CDR3: CSSSNSGTETQYF

D: TRBD1
V: TRBV27
length: 14
size: once
J: TRBJ2-5
DNA: TGTGCCAGCAGTTTACAGGGGGCGTCAGAGACCCAGTACTTC
CDR3: CASSLQGASETQYF

D: TRBD2
V: TRBV18
length: 14
size: -
J: TRBJ2-1
DNA: TGTGCCAGCTTGGGCGGGAGTTCTGGCAATGAGCAGTTCTTC
CDR3: CASLGGSSGNEQFF

D: TRBD1
V: TRBV5-6
length: 13
size: -
J: TRBJ1-4
DNA: TGTGCCAGCGCACCGACAGGGGTAGAAAAACTGTTTTTT
CDR3: CASAPTGVEKLFF

D: -
V: TRBV28
length: 14
size: -
J: TRBJ1-3
DNA: TGTGCCAGCAGTTTTCGGGGGTTTGGAAACACCATATATTTT
CDR3: CASSFRGFGNTIYF

D: TRBD1
V: TRBV5-6
length: 13
size: -
J: TRBJ2-7
DNA: TGTGCCAGCAGCTTAGACAGGGGGCATGAGCAGTACTTC
CDR3: CASSLDRGHEQYF

D: -
V: TRBV11-2
length: 10
size: -
J: TRBJ2-1
DNA: TGTGCCAGCAGCTTGGGCAAGCAGTTCTTC
CDR3: CASSLGKQFF

D: TRBD1
V: TRBV7-2
length: 15
size: -
J: TRBJ1-5
DNA: TGTGCCAGCAGCCCGACGACAGGGCTATATCAGCCCCAGCATTTT
CDR3: CASSPTTGLYQPQHF

D: -
V: TRBV6-5
length: 15
size: once
J: TRBJ2-7
DNA: TGTGCCAGCAGTCCCACAGGGTTCGTATCCTACGAGCAGTACTTC
CDR3: CASSPTGFVSYEQYF

D: -
V: TRBV5-1
length: 12
size: -
J: TRBJ1-2
DNA: TGCGCCAGCAGCTTGGACAGATATGGCTACACCTTC
CDR3: CASSLDRYGYTF

D: TRBD2
V: TRBV11-2
length: 16
size: -
J: TRBJ2-3
DNA: TGTGCCAGCTGCTGGACTAGCGGGCCCTCCCCAGATACGCAGTATTTT
CDR3: CASCWTSGPSPDTQYF

D: -
V: TRBV13
length: 16
size: -
J: TRBJ2-7
DNA: TGTGCCAGCAGCTTAGACACCGGGACTCCCGCCTACGAGCAGTACTTC
CDR3: CASSLDTGTPAYEQYF